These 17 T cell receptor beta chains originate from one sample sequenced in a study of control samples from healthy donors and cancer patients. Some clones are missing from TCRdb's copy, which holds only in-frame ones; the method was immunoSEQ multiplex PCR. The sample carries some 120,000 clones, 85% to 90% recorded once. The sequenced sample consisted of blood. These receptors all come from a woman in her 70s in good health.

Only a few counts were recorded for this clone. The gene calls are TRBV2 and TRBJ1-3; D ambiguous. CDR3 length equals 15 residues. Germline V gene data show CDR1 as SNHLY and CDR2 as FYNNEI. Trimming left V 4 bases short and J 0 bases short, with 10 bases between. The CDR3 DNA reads TGTGCCAGCAGTGGAATCAGGAGCTCTGGAAACACCATATATTTT. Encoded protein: CASSGIRSSGNTIYF. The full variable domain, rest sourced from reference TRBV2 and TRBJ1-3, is EPEVTQTPSHQVTQMGQEVILRCVPISNHLYFYWYRQILGQKVEFLVSFYNNEISEKSEIFDDQFSVERPDGSNFTLKIRSTKLEDSAMYFCASSGIRSSGNTIYFGEGSWLTVV.

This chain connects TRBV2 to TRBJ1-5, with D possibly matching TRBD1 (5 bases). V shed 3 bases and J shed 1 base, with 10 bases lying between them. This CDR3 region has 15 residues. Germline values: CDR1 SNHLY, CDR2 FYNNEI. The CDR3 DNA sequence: TGTGCCAGCAGTGACAGACAGAACAGCAATCAGCCCCAGCATTTT. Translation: CASSDRQNSNQPQHF.

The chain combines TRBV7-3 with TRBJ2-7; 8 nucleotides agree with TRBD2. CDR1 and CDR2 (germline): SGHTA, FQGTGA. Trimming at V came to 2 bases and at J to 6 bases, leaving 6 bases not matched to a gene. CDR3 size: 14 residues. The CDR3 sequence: CASSLAGGPAEQYF. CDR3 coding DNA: TGTGCCAGCAGCTTAGCGGGGGGCCCGGCCGAGCAGTACTTC.

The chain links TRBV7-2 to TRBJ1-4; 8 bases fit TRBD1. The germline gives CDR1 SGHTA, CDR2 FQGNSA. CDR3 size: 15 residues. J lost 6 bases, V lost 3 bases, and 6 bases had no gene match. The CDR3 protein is CASSFQTGVDEKLFF. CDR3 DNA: TGTGCCAGCAGCTTCCAGACAGGGGTGGATGAAAAACTGTTTTTT.

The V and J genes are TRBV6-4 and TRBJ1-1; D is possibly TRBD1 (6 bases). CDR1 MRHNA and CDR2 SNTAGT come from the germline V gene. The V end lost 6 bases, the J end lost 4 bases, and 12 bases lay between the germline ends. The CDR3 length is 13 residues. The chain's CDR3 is CASRQGLGTEAFF. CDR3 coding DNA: TGTGCCAGCAGACAGGGTTTAGGCACTGAAGCTTTCTTT.

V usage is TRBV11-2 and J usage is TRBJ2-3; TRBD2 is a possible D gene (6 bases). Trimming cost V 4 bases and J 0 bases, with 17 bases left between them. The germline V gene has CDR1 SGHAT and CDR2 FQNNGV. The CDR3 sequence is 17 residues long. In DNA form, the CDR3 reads TGTGCCAGCAGCTCAAGTCCGCCGGGGACTAGCACAGATACGCAGTATTTT. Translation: CASSSSPPGTSTDTQYF.

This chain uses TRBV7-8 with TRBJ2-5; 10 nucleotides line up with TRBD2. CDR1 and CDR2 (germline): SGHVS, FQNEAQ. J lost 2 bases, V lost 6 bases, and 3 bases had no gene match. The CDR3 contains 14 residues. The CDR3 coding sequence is TGTGCCAGCAGGACACTAGCGGGGCAAGAGACCCAGTACTTC. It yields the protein CASRTLAGQETQYF.

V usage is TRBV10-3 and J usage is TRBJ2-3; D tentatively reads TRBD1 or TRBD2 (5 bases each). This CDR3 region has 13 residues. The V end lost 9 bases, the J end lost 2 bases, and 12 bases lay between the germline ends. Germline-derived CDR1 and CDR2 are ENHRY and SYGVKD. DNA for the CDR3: TGTGCCATAAGGGACGGACCCACAGATACGCAGTATTTT. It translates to CAIRDGPTDTQYF.

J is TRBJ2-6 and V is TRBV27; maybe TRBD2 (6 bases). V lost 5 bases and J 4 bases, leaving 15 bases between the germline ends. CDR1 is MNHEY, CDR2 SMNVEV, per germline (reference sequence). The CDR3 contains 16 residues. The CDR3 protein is CASSPVGGSGANVLTF. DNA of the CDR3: TGTGCCAGCAGTCCAGTCGGGGGTTCCGGGGCCAACGTCCTGACTTTC.

CDR3 amino acids: CASSFGQGDGYTF. CDR3 DNA: TGCGCCAGCAGCTTCGGGCAGGGCGATGGCTACACCTTC. V usage is TRBV5-1 and J usage is TRBJ1-2, with D possibly TRBD1 on 5 matching bases. Germline V gives CDR1 SGHRS, CDR2 YFSETQ. With 2 bases removed from V and 6 bases from J, the gap between germline ends came to 11 bases. This CDR3 has 13 residues.

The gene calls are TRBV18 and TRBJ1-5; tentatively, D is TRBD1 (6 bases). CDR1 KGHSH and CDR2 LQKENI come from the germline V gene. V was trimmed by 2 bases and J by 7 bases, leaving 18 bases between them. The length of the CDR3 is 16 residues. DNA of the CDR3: TGTGCCAGCTCACCATCCGTCGGAGGGGGTGTACAGCCCCAGCATTTT. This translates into CASSPSVGGGVQPQHF. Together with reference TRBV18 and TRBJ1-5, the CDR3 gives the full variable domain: NAGVMQNPRHLVRRRGQEARLRCSPMKGHSHVYWYRQLPEEGLKFMVYLQKENIIDESGMPKERFSAEFPKEGPSILRIQQVVRGDSAAYFCASSPSVGGGVQPQHFGDGTRLSIL.

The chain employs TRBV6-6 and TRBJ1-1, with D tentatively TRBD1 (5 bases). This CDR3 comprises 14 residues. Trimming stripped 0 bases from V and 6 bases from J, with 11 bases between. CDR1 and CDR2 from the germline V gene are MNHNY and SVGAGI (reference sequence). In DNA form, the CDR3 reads TGTGCCAGCAGTTACTCGTCAGGGAGGCCTGAAGCTTTCTTT. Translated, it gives CASSYSSGRPEAFF.

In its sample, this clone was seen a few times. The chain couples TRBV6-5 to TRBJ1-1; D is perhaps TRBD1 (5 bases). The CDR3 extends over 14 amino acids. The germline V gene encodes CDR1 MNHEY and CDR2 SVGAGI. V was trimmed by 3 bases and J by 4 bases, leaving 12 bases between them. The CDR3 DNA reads TGTGCCAGCAGTTATATGGGCGGGACCACTGAAGCTTTCTTT. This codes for CASSYMGGTTEAFF.

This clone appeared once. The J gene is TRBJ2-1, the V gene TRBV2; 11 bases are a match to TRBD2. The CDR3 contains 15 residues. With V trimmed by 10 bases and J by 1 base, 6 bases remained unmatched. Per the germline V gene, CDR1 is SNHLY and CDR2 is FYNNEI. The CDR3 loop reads CATATSGGSYNEQFF. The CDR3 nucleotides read TGTGCCACCGCAACTAGCGGGGGTTCCTACAATGAGCAGTTCTTC. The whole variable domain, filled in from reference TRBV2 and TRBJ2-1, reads EPEVTQTPSHQVTQMGQEVILRCVPISNHLYFYWYRQILGQKVEFLVSFYNNEISEKSEIFDDQFSVERPDGSNFTLKIRSTKLEDSAMYFCATATSGGSYNEQFFGPGTRLTVL.

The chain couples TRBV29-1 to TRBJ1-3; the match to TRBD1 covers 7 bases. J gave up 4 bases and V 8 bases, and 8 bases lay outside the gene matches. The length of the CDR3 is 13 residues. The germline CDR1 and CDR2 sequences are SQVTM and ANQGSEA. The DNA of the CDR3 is TGCAGCACTTCGACAGGGATCGGAAACACCATATATTTT. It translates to CSTSTGIGNTIYF.

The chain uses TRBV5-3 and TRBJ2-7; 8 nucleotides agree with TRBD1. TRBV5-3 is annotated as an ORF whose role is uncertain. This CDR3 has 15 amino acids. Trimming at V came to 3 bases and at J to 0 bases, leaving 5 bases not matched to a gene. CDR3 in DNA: TGTGCCAGAAGCTCCTGGACAGGGCGCTCCTACGAGCAGTACTTC. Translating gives CARSSWTGRSYEQYF.

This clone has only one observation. The CDR3 is CASSHLARGSYNEQFF. The CDR3 DNA is TGTGCCAGCAGCCACCTTGCGCGGGGGTCATACAATGAGCAGTTCTTC. This chain links TRBV21-1 with TRBJ2-1; whether TRBD2, the table's D call, matches the DNA was not checked. TRBV21-1 is a pseudogene segment. This CDR3 comprises 16 residues.